This T cell receptor (beta chain) was captured in a study of T cells after yellow fever vaccination. Study background: Four memory subsets, EM, EMRA, CM and Tscm, were sorted by CD3, CD45RA, CCR7, CD95.

This clonotype was observed at least ten times. MiXCR, run by TCRdb on the 5' RACE reads, gives a single entry per CDR3 protein. This table holds 45,000 to 75,000 distinct CDR3 sequences, about 5.6% found once. This CDR3 has 15 amino acids. Trimming removed 6 bases at V and 0 bases at J, with 12 bases between. Germline CDR1 and CDR2: MDHEN and SYDVKM. The V and J genes are TRBV28 and TRBJ1-5; D unclear. The receptor was derived from a man aged 18 to 30 who received the YFV17D yellow fever vaccine. Sequencing used PBMCs, either bulk or a sorted T-cell subset (CD4+, CD8+, memory, or dextramer-sorted; not recorded which), obtained on the day of the yellow fever booster vaccination. DNA of the CDR3: TGTGCCAGCAGCCCCCGGCGTCTTAGCAATCAGCCCCAGCATTTT. Its protein is CASSPRRLSNQPQHF.